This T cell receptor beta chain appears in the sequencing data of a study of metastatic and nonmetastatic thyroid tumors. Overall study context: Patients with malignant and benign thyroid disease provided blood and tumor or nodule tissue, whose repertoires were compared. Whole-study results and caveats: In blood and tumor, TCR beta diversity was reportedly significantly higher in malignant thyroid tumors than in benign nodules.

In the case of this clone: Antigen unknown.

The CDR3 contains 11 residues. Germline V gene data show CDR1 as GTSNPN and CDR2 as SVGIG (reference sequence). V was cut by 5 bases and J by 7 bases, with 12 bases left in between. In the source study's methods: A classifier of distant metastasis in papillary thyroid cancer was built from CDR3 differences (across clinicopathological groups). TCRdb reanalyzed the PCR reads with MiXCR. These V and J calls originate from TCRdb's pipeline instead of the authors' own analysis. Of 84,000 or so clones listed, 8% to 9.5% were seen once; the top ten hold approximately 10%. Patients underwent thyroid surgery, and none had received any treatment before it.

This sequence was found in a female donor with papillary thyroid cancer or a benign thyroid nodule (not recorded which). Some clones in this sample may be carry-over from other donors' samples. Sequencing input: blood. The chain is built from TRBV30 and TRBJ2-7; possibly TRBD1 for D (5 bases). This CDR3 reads CAWEQGWEQYF. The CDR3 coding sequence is TGTGCCTGGGAGCAGGGTTGGGAGCAGTACTTC.